This T cell receptor beta chain is drawn from a study of T cell repertoires in cytomegalovirus infection. One entry per CDR3 protein, called by TCRdb with MiXCR from the reads. The sample has 110,000 or so distinct CDR3 sequences, over 30% seen once. This clonotype was seen only a few times. What it recognizes is unknown. The junction had 6 bases not matched to a gene; V was cut back by 2 bases and J by 4 bases. The CDR3 extends over 15 amino acids. Germline CDR1 is SGHVS and CDR2 is FNYEAQ. The starting material was CD8+ T cells from cultured PBMCs, obtained from culture after CMV antigen stimulation. The receptor comes from a human donor in good health (CMV status not recorded). Some clones in this sample may be carry-over from other donors' samples. This chain links TRBV7-6 with TRBJ2-3; 7 nucleotides line up with TRBD2. CDR3 sequence reads: CASSLIRGEADTQYF. The CDR3 DNA follows: TGTGCCAGCAGCTTAATTCGGGGGGAAGCAGATACGCAGTATTTT.